The 26 T cell receptor beta chains reported below all come from one sample, sequenced in a study of cytomegalovirus exposure and HLA in healthy donors. Primers: 60 Vbeta forward and 13 Jbeta reverse. Clones were read by immunoSEQ multiplex PCR, and TCRdb kept only the in-frame ones, dropping some. Here the sample spans roughly 100,000 clones, 60% to 80% being singletons. The material sequenced was PBMCs. The receptors come from a woman aged 40-49 years in good health and CMV-seropositive.

The V call is TRBV18, the J call TRBJ2-5; 7 bases align to TRBD1. Germline assignment: CDR1 KGHSH and CDR2 LQKENI. The CDR3 spans 15 residues. V trimming: 6 bases; J trimming: 3 bases; junction bases outside the gene matches: 10. CDR3 sequence: CASSPSGTEKETQYF. CDR3 DNA: TGTGCCAGCTCGCCTTCCGGGACAGAGAAAGAGACCCAGTACTTC.

This sequence joins TRBV10-3 and TRBJ2-7, with 12 bases aligning to TRBD1. V gave up 4 bases and J gave up 7 bases; unmatched junction bases: 8. Germline V CDR1 and CDR2: ENHRY, SYGVKD. The CDR3 is 15 residues long. This chain's CDR3 is CAISGQGQGAREQYF. Written as DNA, the CDR3 is TGTGCCATCAGTGGGCAGGGACAGGGGGCCAGGGAGCAGTACTTC.

The J gene is TRBJ2-7, the V gene TRBV29-1; D remains unclear. Trimming stripped 2 bases from V and 1 base from J, with 3 bases between. CDR1 and CDR2 (germline): SQVTM, ANQGSEA. The CDR3 is 11 amino acids. CDR3 residues: CSVERSYEQYF. DNA for the CDR3: TGCAGCGTTGAACGTTCCTACGAGCAGTACTTC.

Points on this clone: Its ends do not fully match the called genes, so a read error is possible. The V and J genes are TRBV7-9 and TRBJ1-5; 11 bases align to TRBD1. CDR1 and CDR2 from the germline V gene are SEHNR and FQNEAQ (reference sequence). This CDR3 contains 15 residues. CDR3 amino acids: CSSSPGQGADEPQHF. CDR3 nucleotide sequence: TGTTCCAGCAGCCCCGGACAGGGGGCAGACGAGCCCCAGCATTTT.

V is TRBV6-6 and J is TRBJ2-3, with D possibly being TRBD1 (5 bases). The ends were cut back, 6 bases at V and 0 bases at J, with 16 bases in the middle. This CDR3 has 16 residues. CDR1 and CDR2 from the germline V gene are MNHNY and SVGAGI (reference sequence). The CDR3 is CASSDSWGSSTDTQYF. DNA for the CDR3: TGTGCCAGCAGCGACTCCTGGGGCTCCAGCACAGATACGCAGTATTTT.

The rearrangement joins TRBV4-1 to TRBJ1-3; D may be TRBD1 (6 bases). The length of the CDR3 is 15 residues. V lost 0 bases and J lost 6, with 12 bases in between. Germline lookup yields CDR1 MGHRA and CDR2 YSYEKL. CDR3: CASSQESGTPNTIYF. The CDR3 DNA reads TGCGCCAGCAGCCAAGAGTCCGGGACACCAAACACCATATATTTT.

In DNA, the CDR3 is TGTGCCAGCAGTTTATCAAGGGGGCATCAGCCCCAGCATTTT. Protein: CASSLSRGHQPQHF. The V and J genes are TRBV27 and TRBJ1-5, with 7 positions matching TRBD1. After removal of 0 bases from V and 5 bases from J, the junction contained 1 base not matched to a gene. From germline, CDR1 is MNHEY and CDR2 SMNVEV (reference sequence). The CDR3 loop spans 14 amino acids.

The chain's CDR3 is CASSWGGNQPQHF. For the CDR3, the DNA is TGTGCCAGCAGTTGGGGGGGCAATCAGCCCCAGCATTTT. J is TRBJ1-5 and V is TRBV27; a possible D gene is TRBD1 (5 bases). The CDR3 has 13 amino acids. From germline, CDR1 is MNHEY and CDR2 SMNVEV (reference sequence). The V gene lost 4 bases and the J gene lost 2 bases, with 6 bases spanning the gap.

The CDR3 protein is CASSEDRNMFYGYTF. CDR3 DNA: TGTGCCAGCAGTGAAGACAGGAACATGTTCTATGGCTACACCTTC. The J gene is TRBJ1-2, the V gene TRBV6-1, with D perhaps TRBD1 (5 bases). In germline, CDR1 is MNHNS, CDR2 SASEGT. The CDR3 runs to 15 residues. Trimming took off 1 base at V and 4 bases at J, with 13 bases between the two ends.

The V and J genes are TRBV5-8 and TRBJ1-5; D is uncertain. The CDR3 runs 14 residues. Germline V gene data show CDR1 as SGHTS and CDR2 as YDEGEE. Deletions cut 3 bases from V and 6 bases from J, with 13 bases between. The CDR3 coding sequence is TGTGCCAGCAGCTCCCTCCGTCGCGGTCAGCCCCAGCATTTT. Translation gives CASSSLRRGQPQHF.

The chain is built from TRBV19 and TRBJ2-5; a weak D match, TRBD2 (6 bases). CDR3 length: 13 amino acids. Germline V gives CDR1 LNHDA, CDR2 SQIVND (reference sequence). V was trimmed by 1 base and J by 6 bases, leaving 9 bases between them. CDR3 sequence reads: CASSIGLGKTQYF. DNA for the CDR3: TGTGCCAGTAGTATAGGACTAGGGAAGACCCAGTACTTC.

The chain is built from TRBV5-1 and TRBJ2-7; a possible D gene is TRBD1 (6 bases). The V end was cut by 0 bases, the J end by 2 bases, with 12 bases between. The CDR3 has 15 residues. The germline CDR1 and CDR2 sequences are SGHRS and YFSETQ. CDR3 amino acids: CASSLAQGSAYEQYF. CDR3 bases: TGCGCCAGCAGCTTGGCCCAGGGGTCCGCCTACGAGCAGTACTTC.

The count of this clone is one. The rearrangement links TRBV15 to TRBJ2-3; 7 bases align to TRBD2. V lost 6 bases to trimming and J lost 0 bases; unmatched junction nucleotides: 18. CDR1 and CDR2 (germline): LNHNV, YYDKDF (reference sequence). This CDR3 contains 19 residues. CDR3 residues: CATSLKRSNLAASTDTQYF. For the CDR3, the DNA is TGTGCCACCAGTCTAAAACGGTCGAATCTAGCGGCTAGCACAGATACGCAGTATTTT.

The gene calls are TRBV4-2 and TRBJ2-5; TRBD2 matches 16 bases. The germline V gene encodes CDR1 LGHNA and CDR2 YNFKEQ. Trimming cost V 4 bases and J 7 bases; bases outside gene matches: 9. This CDR3 contains 17 residues. CDR3 in DNA: TGTGCCAGCAGCCTCTCCGGGACTAGCGGGGGGGCGGGGACCCAGTACTTC. It yields the protein CASSLSGTSGGAGTQYF.

The V gene is TRBV28, the J gene TRBJ2-7; 8 bases fit TRBD1. CDR3 length: 14 residues. Germline lookup yields CDR1 MDHEN and CDR2 SYDVKM. V dropped 0 bases and J dropped 6; count of bases not matched to a gene: 4. This CDR3 reads CASSLWDRVTEQYF. CDR3 coding DNA: TGTGCCAGCAGTTTATGGGACAGGGTGACCGAGCAGTACTTC.

The rearrangement joins TRBV28 to TRBJ1-2; a possible D gene is TRBD1 (6 bases). The CDR3 runs to 15 residues. V dropped 5 bases and J dropped 7 bases, with 20 bases sitting between them. Germline values: CDR1 MDHEN, CDR2 SYDVKM. The CDR3 protein is CASSPTSGGAGGYTF. DNA for the CDR3: TGTGCCAGCAGTCCCACGAGTGGGGGGGCGGGTGGCTACACCTTC.

V usage is TRBV7-8 and J usage is TRBJ1-1; possible D gene TRBD1, 6 bases. The CDR3 runs to 12 residues. V lost 5 bases and J lost 10, with 14 bases in between. In germline, CDR1 is SGHVS, CDR2 FQNEAQ. The CDR3 region is CASSPGAGVAFF. In nucleotides, the CDR3 is TGTGCCAGCAGCCCAGGGGCAGGGGTAGCTTTCTTT.

This sequence joins TRBV15 and TRBJ2-1; the match to TRBD2 covers 9 bases. CDR1 and CDR2 from the germline V gene are LNHNV and YYDKDF (reference sequence). The CDR3 runs 15 residues. Germline trimming cut 6 bases from V and 4 bases from J; bases unmatched to any gene: 7. The CDR3 sequence: CATRALAGQYNEQFF. The CDR3 nucleotides are TGTGCCACCAGAGCCCTAGCGGGACAATACAATGAGCAGTTCTTC.

V usage is TRBV27 and J usage is TRBJ2-6; 12 nucleotides align to TRBD1. The J segment lost 0 bases and the V segment lost 8 bases, leaving 5 bases of the junction unmatched. CDR3 length: 17 residues. CDR1 is MNHEY, CDR2 SMNVEV, per germline (reference sequence). CDR3 coding DNA: TGTGCCAGCGGCCGGGACAGGGGGCTCTCTGGGGCCAACGTCCTGACTTTC. Its protein product is CASGRDRGLSGANVLTF.

This chain connects TRBV19 to TRBJ1-5; 12 positions match TRBD1. The CDR3 runs to 16 residues. The germline V gene has CDR1 LNHDA and CDR2 SQIVND (reference sequence). J lost 3 bases, V lost 5 bases, and 5 bases had no gene match. The CDR3 region is CASSGGTGGLNQPQHF. The CDR3 region has the DNA TGTGCCAGTAGTGGGGGGACAGGGGGCCTCAATCAGCCCCAGCATTTT.

This clone was observed a handful of times. V and J are TRBV4-1 and TRBJ2-7; 7 bases map to TRBD1. Germline CDR1 and CDR2: MGHRA and YSYEKL. Trimming cost V 0 bases and J 3 bases; bases outside gene matches: 5. The CDR3 is made up of 15 amino acids. The CDR3 nucleotides are TGCGCCAGCAGCCAAGAGGGGACAGCTTACTACGAGCAGTACTTC. Protein: CASSQEGTAYYEQYF.

V is TRBV14 and J is TRBJ2-1; 8 nucleotides line up with TRBD2. The V and J ends lost 4 bases and 2 bases, in that order; junction bases with no gene match: 7. Germline CDR1 is SGHDN and CDR2 is FVKESK. This CDR3 is built from 16 residues. The CDR3 sequence: CASSLWREAPYNEQFF. The CDR3 DNA sequence: TGTGCCAGCAGCCTTTGGCGGGAGGCCCCCTACAATGAGCAGTTCTTC.

In this sample, this clone turned up a few times. The CDR3 region is CASSDAGAETQYF. Written as DNA, the CDR3 is TGTGCCAGCAGTGACGCGGGAGCAGAGACCCAGTACTTC. This sequence joins TRBV2 and TRBJ2-5; TRBD2 matches 7 bases. From germline, CDR1 is SNHLY and CDR2 FYNNEI. V shed 3 bases and J 4 bases; nucleotides not matched to a gene: 2. The CDR3 runs 13 residues.

This clone occurred a few times. The rearrangement links TRBV18 to TRBJ2-1, with a tentative D call TRBD1 (6 bases). Germline V CDR1 and CDR2: KGHSH, LQKENI. The CDR3 has 17 residues. V was trimmed by 2 bases and J by 3 bases, leaving 17 bases between them. The CDR3 loop reads CASSPIPDGQLYNEQFF. The CDR3 nucleotides read TGTGCCAGCTCACCAATACCGGACGGACAGCTCTACAATGAGCAGTTCTTC.

V usage is TRBV12-5 and J usage is TRBJ1-5; possibly TRBD1 for D (6 bases). CDR1 LGHNT and CDR2 FRNRAP come from the germline V gene. CDR3 size: 14 residues. V was cut by 6 bases and J by 11 bases, with 20 bases left in between. CDR3 DNA sequence: TGTGCTAGTGGGAATAACAGGGTAATCCAGTCCCAGCATTTT. Translated: CASGNNRVIQSQHF.

The chain combines TRBV5-6 with TRBJ2-2; D not resolved. Trimming removed 4 bases from V and 6 bases from J, with 19 bases in between. The CDR3 has 16 residues. CDR1 SGHDT and CDR2 YYEEEE come from the germline V gene. CDR3 nucleotide sequence: TGTGCCAGCAGCCCCGGCGGCGTTTTATCTGCCGGGGAGCTGTTTTTT. It specifies CASSPGGVLSAGELFF.